The next 20 T cell receptor beta chains were all read from a single sample in a study of regulatory T cells in long-lasting Graves disease. Building the TCR beta libraries relied on iRepertoire HTBI primers, and CDR3 regions underwent Arm-PCR. Using its own MiXCR run on the multiplex PCR reads, TCRdb lists one record per CDR3 protein. Seen here are about 430,000 distinct CDR3 sequences, roughly 15% observed once, and the top ten hold about 8.2%. Specified time point: newly diagnosed GD, antithyroid drugs for less than 3 months. The TCR library was prepared using RNA isolated from PBMCs. This sample was shared with a second study, whose subject was T cells in Graves' hyperthyroidism and ophthalmopathy.

The material was peripheral blood mononuclear cells (PBMCs), obtained at new diagnosis, from a patient treated with antithyroid drugs. These receptors were collected from a woman aged 40 to 49 with Graves disease.

This clonotype was found a few times. The V gene is TRBV6-5, the J gene TRBJ2-2, with TRBD2 matching 13 bases. Germline V CDR1 and CDR2: MNHEY, SVGAGI. V lost 1 base and J lost 6; bases outside the gene matches: 2. This CDR3 contains 16 residues. CDR3 coding DNA: TGTGCCAGCAGTTACTGGGGACTAGCGGGATCCGGGGAGCTGTTTTTT. It translates to CASSYWGLAGSGELFF.

This clonotype was counted at least ten times. The V gene is TRBV29-1, the J gene TRBJ1-2; D unclear. The ends were cut back, 7 bases at V and 6 bases at J, with 12 bases in the middle. The germline V gene has CDR1 SQVTM and CDR2 ANQGSEA. There are 11 residues in the CDR3. The DNA for the CDR3 is TGCAGCGACCACACCGGGAATGGCTACACCTTC. Protein sequence: CSDHTGNGYTF.

This clonotype has a count of ten or more. DNA for the CDR3: TGTGCCAGCAGCGGAAAGGGACAGGGGCGCGGGACCCAGTACTTC. This codes for CASSGKGQGRGTQYF. The chain employs TRBV7-8 and TRBJ2-5; TRBD1 agrees at 10 bases. The junction had 10 bases not matched to a gene; V was cut back by 5 bases and J by 7 bases. The CDR3 length is 15 residues. Germline CDR1 SGHVS, CDR2 FQNEAQ.

This clonotype was counted at least ten times. The J gene is TRBJ2-3, the V gene TRBV28, with 7 bases fitting TRBD2. The CDR3 runs to 14 residues. CDR1 MDHEN and CDR2 SYDVKM come from the germline V gene. V trimming: 8 bases; J trimming: 5 bases; junction bases outside the gene matches: 10. The CDR3 DNA reads TGTGCCAGCGGGTCGGCGGGAGAGGAAGATACGCAGTATTTT. Its protein product is CASGSAGEEDTQYF.

This clonotype was counted many times. The chain joins TRBV2 to TRBJ1-4, with a tentative D call TRBD1 (5 bases). This CDR3 comprises 12 residues. V was clipped by 6 bases and J by 8 bases, with 10 bases between them. The germline gives CDR1 SNHLY, CDR2 FYNNEI. The CDR3, as DNA: TGTGCCAGCAGCTTCCGGGGGGAAAAACTGTTTTTT. Its translation: CASSFRGEKLFF.

There are many counts of this clonotype. The chain links TRBV12-3 or TRBV12-4 to TRBJ2-1, with 9 positions matching TRBD2. With 5 bases clipped from V and 2 bases from J, the junction kept 4 bases outside the gene matches. The CDR3 totals 15 residues. Here the CDR3 reads CASSLRLAAYNEQFF. The CDR3 DNA sequence: TGTGCCAGCAGTCTACGACTAGCGGCCTACAATGAGCAGTTCTTC.

Many counts were recorded for this clonotype. J is TRBJ2-1 and V is TRBV7-9; D tentatively reads TRBD1 or TRBD2 (5 bases each). Trimming took 4 bases from V and 6 from J, leaving 16 bases between them. The CDR3 runs 15 residues. Germline V gene lookup returns CDR1 SEHNR and CDR2 FQNEAQ (reference sequence). The CDR3 DNA follows: TGTGCCAGCAGCTCACGGGACCTACGAGTCAATGAGCAGTTCTTC. This translates into CASSSRDLRVNEQFF.

This clonotype was recorded at least ten times. The chain links TRBV11-2 to TRBJ2-1; 13 bases line up with TRBD2. Losses at the gene ends were 3 bases for V and 10 bases for J; bases not matched to a gene: 9. Germline V gives CDR1 SGHAT, CDR2 FQNNGV. CDR3 length: 16 amino acids. The CDR3 spells CASSFSRTSGRGEQFF. CDR3 DNA sequence: TGTGCCAGCAGCTTCTCTCGGACTAGCGGGAGAGGGGAGCAGTTCTTC.

In its sample, this clonotype was seen a few times. V is TRBV5-1 and J is TRBJ2-7; TRBD1 agrees at 8 bases. V was pared by 2 bases and J by 7 bases, with 8 bases of the junction left unmatched. Germline CDR1 and CDR2: SGHRS and YFSETQ. The CDR3 contains 14 residues. For the CDR3, the DNA is TGCGCCAGCAGCTTTACAGGACAGGGAGGTGAGCAGTACTTC. It specifies CASSFTGQGGEQYF. The variable domain in full, completed from reference TRBV5-1 and TRBJ2-7, reads KAGVTQTPRYLIKTRGQQVTLSCSPISGHRSVSWYQQTPGQGLQFLFEYFSETQRNKGNFPGRFSGRQFSNSRSEMNVSTLELGDSALYLCASSFTGQGGEQYFGPGTRLTVT.

The DNA for the CDR3 is TGTGCCAGCAGTCCGCTTGACAGGGAACTCTACAATGAGCAGTTCTTC. Protein product: CASSPLDRELYNEQFF. This chain connects TRBV27 to TRBJ2-1; TRBD1 matches at 7 bases. The CDR3 covers 16 residues. Germline V gives CDR1 MNHEY, CDR2 SMNVEV (reference sequence). V was pared by 5 bases and J by 3 bases, with 10 bases of the junction left unmatched.

This clonotype was found many times. The chain employs TRBV12-3 or TRBV12-4 and TRBJ1-1; D unresolved. Trimming pared 6 bases from V and 0 bases from J, leaving 14 bases between. This CDR3 has 15 residues. The CDR3 region has the DNA TGTGCCAGCAGGTATGCGGGGAGAGTGAACACTGAAGCTTTCTTT. This encodes CASRYAGRVNTEAFF.

This clonotype was seen ten or more times. The genes are TRBV6-1 and TRBJ2-1; D unresolved. Germline CDR1 reads MNHNS; CDR2 reads SASEGT. This CDR3 has 13 amino acids. Trimming stripped 3 bases from V and 5 bases from J, with 8 bases between. DNA of the CDR3: TGTGCCAGCAGTGAGCAAGCGCACAATGAGCAGTTCTTC. Its protein product is CASSEQAHNEQFF.

The gene calls are TRBV12-3 or TRBV12-4 and TRBJ2-2; D may match TRBD1 or TRBD2 (5 bases each). CDR3 length equals 17 residues. The V and J ends lost 1 base and 6 bases respectively, with 18 bases between them. As DNA, the CDR3 is TGTGCCAGCAGTTTAGTTCTAGGGACGGTGCGCGCCGGGGAGCTGTTTTTT. Amino acid sequence: CASSLVLGTVRAGELFF.

This clonotype was seen at least ten times. DNA for the CDR3: TGTGCCAGCAGCTCCCCTGCAACTAATGAAAAACTGTTTTTT. Protein product: CASSSPATNEKLFF. The chain combines TRBV28 with TRBJ1-4; D unclear. CDR1 and CDR2 from the germline V gene are MDHEN and SYDVKM. This CDR3 region has 14 residues. With 6 bases removed from V and 0 bases from J, the gap between germline ends came to 8 bases.

The chain couples TRBV4-1 to TRBJ2-1; TRBD2 matches at 8 bases. Germline V gene data show CDR1 as MGHRA and CDR2 as YSYEKL. Trimming cost V 5 bases and J 2 bases; bases outside gene matches: 5. This CDR3 is built from 15 residues. CDR3 in DNA: TGCGCCAGCAGCACCCGGACTAGCACCTACAATGAGCAGTTCTTC. Its translation: CASSTRTSTYNEQFF.

This chain uses TRBV28 with TRBJ2-7, with D unclear. V lost 8 bases to trimming and J lost 3 bases, with 8 bases between them. CDR1 is MDHEN, CDR2 SYDVKM, per germline. This CDR3 region has 11 residues. The CDR3 region has the DNA TGTGCCAGCGCCGGATACTACGAGCAGTACTTC. Amino acid sequence: CASAGYYEQYF.

The sample holds one count of this clonotype. V and J are TRBV29-1 and TRBJ1-1; 7 nucleotides agree with TRBD1. The junction had 8 bases not matched to a gene; V was cut back by 7 bases and J by 3 bases. The CDR3 covers 13 residues. Germline lookup yields CDR1 SQVTM and CDR2 ANQGSEA. CDR3 amino acids: CSGHRGLDTEAFF. Here the CDR3 DNA reads TGCAGCGGCCACAGGGGTTTGGACACTGAAGCTTTCTTT.

There are many counts of this clonotype. The gene calls are TRBV2 and TRBJ2-1; D unresolved. The V end was cut by 6 bases, the J end by 9 bases, with 12 bases between. The CDR3 covers 12 residues. Germline V gene lookup returns CDR1 SNHLY and CDR2 FYNNEI. CDR3 amino acids: CASSVTDGEQFF. The CDR3 DNA is TGTGCCAGCAGCGTGACCGACGGTGAGCAGTTCTTC. Supplemented by reference TRBV2 and TRBJ2-1, the full variable domain reads EPEVTQTPSHQVTQMGQEVILRCVPISNHLYFYWYRQILGQKVEFLVSFYNNEISEKSEIFDDQFSVERPDGSNFTLKIRSTKLEDSAMYFCASSVTDGEQFFGPGTRLTVL.

This clonotype was counted many times. The chain employs TRBV14 and TRBJ2-2; D is uncertain. The V gene lost 4 bases and the J gene lost 8 bases, with 14 bases spanning the gap. CDR1 and CDR2 (germline): SGHDN, FVKESK. There are 14 residues in the CDR3. CDR3 sequence (DNA): TGTGCCAGCAGCCCATTTGCGGAAGGGGGGGAGCTGTTTTTT. Its translation: CASSPFAEGGELFF.

This clonotype occurred many times. The chain employs TRBV27 and TRBJ2-7, with D possibly being TRBD1 or TRBD2 (5 bases each). In germline, CDR1 is MNHEY, CDR2 SMNVEV (reference sequence). Trimming removed 2 bases from V and 4 bases from J, with 18 bases in between. This CDR3 comprises 16 residues. CDR3 in DNA: TGTGCCAGCAGTTTAGGGGGATCGTGGATACTATACGAGCAGTACTTC. It codes for CASSLGGSWILYEQYF.